Shown below are 22 T cell receptor beta chains from a single sample sequenced in a study of blood T cell repertoires in COVID-19. Data came from immunoSEQ multiplex PCR; TCRdb stores just in-frame clones and leaves some out. Of about 59,000 clones detected, 75% to 95% appear once; the ten largest clones hold 15% to 20%. The sample consisted of peripheral blood. These receptors were taken from a man older than 75 with acute or convalescent COVID-19.

This clone was recorded a few times. The gene calls are TRBV11-2 and TRBJ2-7, with 7 nucleotides matching TRBD1. CDR1 is SGHAT, CDR2 FQNNGV, per germline. V dropped 4 bases and J dropped 3; count of bases not matched to a gene: 12. The CDR3 contains 16 residues. The CDR3 reads CASSSIQGPTNYEQYF. CDR3 DNA: TGTGCCAGCAGCTCGATACAGGGGCCCACCAACTACGAGCAGTACTTC. The entire variable domain, with the rest obtained from reference TRBV11-2 and TRBJ2-7, is as follows: EAGVAQSPRYKIIEKRQSVAFWCNPISGHATLYWYQQILGQGPKLLIQFQNNGVVDDSQLPKDRFSAERLKGVDSTLKIQPAKLEDSAVYLCASSSIQGPTNYEQYFGPGTRLTVT.

The chain links TRBV29-1 to TRBJ1-2, with a weak D call TRBD1 (5 bases). The CDR3 extends over 13 amino acids. The ends were cut back, 0 bases at V and 8 bases at J, with 13 bases in the middle. In germline, CDR1 is SQVTM, CDR2 ANQGSEA. The CDR3 DNA sequence: TGCAGCGTTGAAGATAGACAGACGACCGGCTACACCTTC. Translation gives CSVEDRQTTGYTF.

The rearrangement links TRBV18 to TRBJ2-5; D is unclear. The CDR3 extends over 12 amino acids. Germline V CDR1 and CDR2: KGHSH, LQKENI. V lost 4 bases and J lost 4, with 7 bases in between. CDR3 sequence (DNA): TGTGCCAGCTCACGGGCAGGAGAGACCCAGTACTTC. This encodes CASSRAGETQYF.

This clone was observed a single time. The genes are TRBV7-2 and TRBJ2-1; 7 bases are a match to TRBD1. The CDR3 contains 14 residues. J gave up 0 bases and V 6 bases, and 2 bases lay outside the gene matches. Looked up from germline, CDR1 is SGHTA and CDR2 is FQGNSA. As DNA, the CDR3 is TGTGCCAGCAGGGGACAGTACTCCTACAATGAGCAGTTCTTC. Translation: CASRGQYSYNEQFF.

CDR3 coding DNA: TGTGCCTGGAGGGGGGGAGGGCCCTTGGGGACCCTCCACTTT. As protein: CAWRGGGPLGTLHF. The chain carries TRBV30 and TRBJ1-6; tentative D call: TRBD1 (5 bases). Trimming left V 3 bases short and J 14 bases short, with 20 bases between. The CDR3 length is 14 residues. Germline values: CDR1 GTSNPN, CDR2 SVGIG (reference sequence).

The chain recombines TRBV12-5 with TRBJ2-5; TRBD1 matches 7 bases. The CDR3 extends over 14 amino acids. Germline CDR1 LGHNT, CDR2 FRNRAP. J gave up 5 bases and V 5 bases, and 8 bases lay outside the gene matches. CDR3 DNA: TGTGCTAGTGGTCCGGGACAGCCACGGGAGACCCAGTACTTC. This codes for CASGPGQPRETQYF. The variable domain in full, completed from reference TRBV12-5 and TRBJ2-5, reads DARVTQTPRHKVTEMGQEVTMRCQPILGHNTVFWYRQTMMQGLELLAYFRNRAPLDDSGMPKDRFSAEMPDATLATLKIQPSEPRDSAVYFCASGPGQPRETQYFGPGTRLLVL.

The gene calls are TRBV30 and TRBJ1-1; tentative D call: TRBD1 (5 bases). Trimming removed 2 bases from V and 7 bases from J, with 17 bases in between. This CDR3 has 14 residues. Germline lookup yields CDR1 GTSNPN and CDR2 SVGIG (reference sequence). In nucleotides, the CDR3 is TGTGCCTGGAGTCCCGTCTCGGGGGACGGTGAAGCTTTCTTT. Encoded protein: CAWSPVSGDGEAFF.

This chain uses TRBV6-5 with TRBJ2-7, with 7 bases matching TRBD1. The CDR3 has 11 residues. Germline values: CDR1 MNHEY, CDR2 SVGAGI. With 6 bases clipped from V and 10 bases from J, the junction kept 6 bases outside the gene matches. The CDR3 sequence: CASRLQGVQYF. The CDR3 nucleotides are TGTGCCAGCAGACTCCAGGGGGTACAGTACTTC.

This rearrangement joins TRBV11-2 to TRBJ1-2; 10 nucleotides line up with TRBD1. In germline, CDR1 is SGHAT, CDR2 FQNNGV. V lost 0 bases and J lost 8; bases outside the gene matches: 9. The CDR3 sequence is 16 residues long. The CDR3 nucleotides read TGTGCCAGCAGCTTAGAGGAGGGACAGGGGCCCAGGGGCTACACCTTC. This translates into CASSLEEGQGPRGYTF.

This rearrangement joins TRBV6-5 to TRBJ1-1, with D hard to call. Germline V gives CDR1 MNHEY, CDR2 SVGAGI. V shed 5 bases and J shed 2 bases, with 12 bases lying between them. The CDR3 runs 14 residues. CDR3 protein: CASSHLSGNTEAFF. CDR3 bases: TGTGCCAGCAGTCATTTATCGGGTAACACTGAAGCTTTCTTT.

The chain employs TRBV5-4 and TRBJ2-6; weak D call: TRBD2 (5 bases). CDR1 is SGHNT, CDR2 YYREEE, per germline (reference sequence). The CDR3 runs to 13 residues. The V and J ends lost 7 bases and 2 bases respectively, with 7 bases between them. DNA for the CDR3: TGTGCCAGCTTTAGCGCTGGGGCCAACGTCCTGACTTTC. It translates to CASFSAGANVLTF.

The chain uses TRBV7-2 and TRBJ2-2, with TRBD1 as a possible D gene (7 bases). In germline, CDR1 is SGHTA, CDR2 FQGNSA. The CDR3 totals 15 residues. The V end lost 6 bases, the J end lost 2 bases, and 13 bases lay between the germline ends. The DNA of the CDR3 is TGTGCCAGCAGGGAGGGACAGCGAAACACCGGGGAGCTGTTTTTT. This encodes CASREGQRNTGELFF.

This chain uses TRBV19 with TRBJ2-3; possibly TRBD1 for D (5 bases). The CDR3 is 14 amino acids. V lost 4 bases, J lost 2 bases, and 10 bases lay in between. Per germline, CDR1 LNHDA and CDR2 SQIVND (reference sequence). CDR3: CASSRQGPTDTQYF. The CDR3, as DNA: TGTGCCAGTAGTAGGCAGGGCCCCACAGATACGCAGTATTTT.

This rearrangement joins TRBV7-2 to TRBJ1-6; 9 bases align to TRBD1. V shed 0 bases and J 8 bases; nucleotides not matched to a gene: 8. The CDR3 is made up of 17 amino acids. CDR1 is SGHTA, CDR2 FQGNSA, per germline. In DNA, the CDR3 is TGTGCCAGCAGCTTAGCCGGGACAGGGTCGGGTGATTCACCCCTCCACTTT. Protein sequence: CASSLAGTGSGDSPLHF.

This clone was detected once. In the same sample, other DNA sequences code for this CDR3. The chain uses TRBV5-1 and TRBJ2-3; D gene unclear. The germline CDR1 and CDR2 sequences are SGHRS and YFSETQ. V lost 3 bases, J lost 6 bases, and 8 bases lay in between. The CDR3 runs 12 residues. CDR3 sequence reads: CASSSGEDTQYF. CDR3 sequence (DNA): TGCGCCAGCAGCTCGGGTGAGGATACGCAGTATTTT.

The V call is TRBV5-1, the J call TRBJ1-1, with D possibly TRBD1 on 6 matching bases. The CDR3 is 16 amino acids. V gave up 2 bases and J gave up 1 base, with 15 bases separating them. Germline CDR1 reads SGHRS; CDR2 reads YFSETQ. The CDR3 sequence is CASSFGAGAGNTEAFF. The CDR3 DNA reads TGCGCCAGCAGCTTTGGTGCAGGGGCTGGGAACACTGAAGCTTTCTTT.

The chain couples TRBV5-1 to TRBJ2-2; 10 positions agree with TRBD2. V was pared by 4 bases and J by 7 bases, with 7 bases of the junction left unmatched. Germline CDR1 reads SGHRS; CDR2 reads YFSETQ. The CDR3 loop spans 15 amino acids. CDR3 bases: TGCGCCAGCAGCAGGTCACTAGCGGGAAACGGGGAGCTGTTTTTT. It specifies CASSRSLAGNGELFF.

The CDR3 region is CASSRTTYNEQFF. The CDR3, as DNA: TGTGCCAGCAGCCGGACTACTTACAATGAGCAGTTCTTC. The rearrangement links TRBV5-4 to TRBJ2-1; maybe TRBD2 (6 bases). The length of the CDR3 is 13 residues. V was cut by 4 bases and J by 4 bases, with 9 bases left in between. CDR1 is SGHNT, CDR2 YYREEE, per germline (reference sequence).

The CDR3, as DNA: TGTGCCAGCAGCCAAGAAAGAGCTAGCTACAATGAGCAGTTCTTC. This gives the protein CASSQERASYNEQFF. The chain combines TRBV4-2 with TRBJ2-1; D is unclear. The CDR3 covers 15 residues. The V end was cut by 0 bases, the J end by 3 bases, with 9 bases between. Germline V gives CDR1 LGHNA, CDR2 YNFKEQ.

The chain carries TRBV5-1 and TRBJ1-5; D possibly corresponds to TRBD1 (5 bases). Germline V CDR1 and CDR2: SGHRS, YFSETQ. Trimming took 4 bases from V and 0 from J, leaving 11 bases between them. The length of the CDR3 is 15 residues. The CDR3 here is CASSPAGLSNQPQHF. The DNA for the CDR3 is TGCGCCAGCAGCCCGGCAGGGCTTAGCAATCAGCCCCAGCATTTT.

The chain uses TRBV30 and TRBJ2-1, with D possibly matching TRBD1 (6 bases). V gave up 2 bases and J gave up 8 bases, with 13 bases separating them. In germline, CDR1 is GTSNPN, CDR2 SVGIG (reference sequence). The CDR3 is 13 amino acids. The CDR3 here is CAWSPSGGHEQFF. For the CDR3, the DNA is TGTGCCTGGAGTCCCAGTGGGGGCCATGAGCAGTTCTTC.

The rearrangement joins TRBV3-1 (or the pseudogene TRBV3-2) to TRBJ2-5, with 11 bases fitting TRBD2. Unmatched junction bases numbered 2, after V lost 0 bases and J lost 2 bases. Germline CDR1 reads LGHDT; CDR2 reads YNNKEL (reference sequence). CDR3 length equals 16 residues. In DNA form, the CDR3 reads TGTGCCAGCAGCCAAGATCTAGCGGGGGGACAAGAGACCCAGTACTTC. It is translated as CASSQDLAGGQETQYF.